This T cell receptor beta chain was captured in a study of OX40 agonist ivuxolimab in advanced cancers. Study-wide background: The dose of intravenous ivuxolimab that patients received every 2 weeks ranged from 0.01 to 10 mg/kg.

Anyone with autoimmune disease history or systemic immunosuppression was excluded. Germline V lookup: CDR1 MNHEY, CDR2 SMNVEV (reference sequence). The CDR3 consists of 14 residues. Deletions cut 4 bases from V and 9 bases from J, with 18 bases between. The repertoire was sequenced with immunoSEQ multiplex PCR; TCRdb's copy has only in-frame clones and lacks some. The sample includes some 74,000 clones, around 94% of them seen just once. This clonotype was sampled from an adult with an advanced solid tumor such as melanoma, head and neck, liver or kidney cancer. This specimen was CD4+ or CD8+ T cells sorted from blood, taken in a trial of the OX40 agonist ivuxolimab. This rearrangement joins TRBV27 to TRBJ1-1, with TRBD1 as a possible D gene (6 bases). As DNA, the CDR3 is TGTGCCAGCAGTTGGAACGCAGGGGACAATCAAGCTTTCTTT. It codes for CASSWNAGDNQAFF.